The next 27 T cell receptor beta chains were all read from a single sample in a study of CD8+ T cells in alopecia areata. As the sequencing template, cDNA was produced by extracting RNA and reverse transcribing it. Generated by immunoSEQ multiplex PCR, the TCRdb table keeps only in-frame clones and is missing some. The table records more than 95,000 clones, 35% to 45% of them present only once. The sample comprised CD4+ T cells sorted from blood. The source is a human donor with alopecia areata.

This clone was seen a handful of times. The chain links TRBV28 to TRBJ1-2, with TRBD1 as a possible D gene (6 bases). Germline V gene lookup returns CDR1 MDHEN and CDR2 SYDVKM. This CDR3 has 13 residues. V was cut by 6 bases and J by 4 bases, with 12 bases left in between. The CDR3 coding sequence is TGTGCCAGCAGCCAACAGGGACTCTATGGCTACACCTTC. It specifies CASSQQGLYGYTF.

The V and J genes are TRBV29-1 and TRBJ2-5, with TRBD1 identical over 8 bases. The length of the CDR3 is 14 residues. The germline CDR1 and CDR2 sequences are SQVTM and ANQGSEA. Unmatched junction bases numbered 7, after V lost 2 bases and J lost 5 bases. DNA for the CDR3: TGCAGCGTTGAAACCAGGACAGGGAGGGAGACCCAGTACTTC. This encodes CSVETRTGRETQYF.

The chain links TRBV2 to TRBJ2-5; no firm D call. Per germline, CDR1 SNHLY and CDR2 FYNNEI. This CDR3 spans 11 amino acids. The V end was cut by 7 bases, the J end by 5 bases, with 8 bases between. The chain's CDR3 is CASIKEETQYF. CDR3 DNA sequence: TGTGCCAGCATCAAGGAGGAGACCCAGTACTTC.

V gene TRBV19 combines with J gene TRBJ2-5, with 13 nucleotides matching TRBD2. The CDR3 extends over 14 amino acids. The ends lost 4 bases at V and 4 bases at J; junction bases unmatched: 0. Germline CDR1 is LNHDA and CDR2 is SQIVND (reference sequence). The CDR3 sequence: CASSRLAGGETQYF. Here the CDR3 DNA reads TGTGCCAGTAGTAGACTAGCGGGAGGAGAGACCCAGTACTTC.

The V call is TRBV2, the J call TRBJ2-3; D gene unclear. CDR1 is SNHLY and CDR2 is FYNNEI in the germline V gene. V shed 7 bases and J shed 1 base, with 9 bases lying between them. CDR3 length equals 13 residues. CDR3 sequence: CASNNKGTDTQYF. CDR3 bases: TGTGCCAGCAATAACAAGGGCACAGATACGCAGTATTTT.

V usage is TRBV30 and J usage is TRBJ2-3; the match to TRBD1 covers 7 bases. Losses at the gene ends were 0 bases for V and 4 bases for J; bases not matched to a gene: 10. This CDR3 spans 16 amino acids. CDR1 is GTSNPN, CDR2 SVGIG, per germline (reference sequence). CDR3 sequence reads: CAWSVKRLQGADTQYF. CDR3 coding DNA: TGTGCCTGGAGTGTAAAGCGTCTCCAGGGGGCAGATACGCAGTATTTT.

This chain connects TRBV5-1 to TRBJ2-1; D may be TRBD2 (5 bases). Germline V gene sequence: CDR1 SGHRS, CDR2 YFSETQ. V lost 2 bases, J lost 7 bases, and 16 bases lay in between. CDR3 length: 15 amino acids. CDR3: CASSLTGLSGNEQFF. In DNA form, the CDR3 reads TGCGCCAGCAGCTTAACGGGTCTGTCGGGGAATGAGCAGTTCTTC.

This clone was found a few times. The chain links TRBV15 to TRBJ2-1; D unresolved. The germline CDR1 and CDR2 sequences are LNHNV and YYDKDF (reference sequence). This CDR3 region has 14 residues. V was pared by 1 base and J by 5 bases, with 9 bases between. The CDR3 DNA reads TGTGCCACCAGCAGAGGTGTGCGCGACAATGAGCAGTTCTTC. Residues: CATSRGVRDNEQFF.

A few counts support this clone. The V and J genes are TRBV7-2 and TRBJ2-3; no clear D. Deletions cut 5 bases from V and 2 bases from J, with 8 bases between. Per germline, CDR1 SGHTA and CDR2 FQGNSA. This CDR3 has 13 amino acids. The CDR3 nucleotides read TGTGCCAGCAGCGTGGAACCCACAGATACGCAGTATTTT. This translates into CASSVEPTDTQYF.

This clone has just a few counts. V usage is TRBV18 and J usage is TRBJ1-5; 7 positions agree with TRBD1. The CDR3 covers 16 residues. The V gene's germline CDR1 is KGHSH and CDR2 LQKENI. The trim removed 3 bases at V and 2 bases at J, leaving 7 bases unmatched. In nucleotides, the CDR3 is TGTGCCAGCTCACCCACAACAGGGGAGGGCAATCAGCCCCAGCATTTT. Its translation: CASSPTTGEGNQPQHF.

V gene TRBV5-1 combines with J gene TRBJ1-2; 7 bases map to TRBD1. The CDR3 covers 16 residues. V was pared by 4 bases and J by 2 bases, with 11 bases of the junction left unmatched. Per the germline V gene, CDR1 is SGHRS and CDR2 is YFSETQ. CDR3 sequence: CASSPNFGTVNYGYTF. CDR3 in DNA: TGCGCCAGCAGCCCAAATTTCGGGACAGTCAACTATGGCTACACCTTC.

The genes are TRBV30 and TRBJ1-4; D is unresolved. The germline CDR1 and CDR2 sequences are GTSNPN and SVGIG (reference sequence). V lost 5 bases to trimming and J lost 3 bases, with 10 bases between them. The length of the CDR3 is 13 residues. CDR3 amino acids: CAWSPLANEKLFF. The CDR3 bases are TGTGCCTGGTCACCGTTAGCTAATGAAAAACTGTTTTTT.

This clone occurred a few times. This chain links TRBV30 with TRBJ1-3; perhaps TRBD1 as D (6 bases). The CDR3 contains 14 residues. Germline CDR1 is GTSNPN and CDR2 is SVGIG (reference sequence). V lost 7 bases and J lost 0, with 13 bases in between. CDR3 bases: TGTGCCTTAGGACAGCCTTCCTCTGGAAACACCATATATTTT. Protein sequence: CALGQPSSGNTIYF.

This clone was detected a few times. The chain uses TRBV5-1 and TRBJ1-1; tentatively, D is TRBD1 (6 bases). The CDR3 covers 13 residues. V was cut by 4 bases and J by 5 bases, with 12 bases left in between. The germline V gene has CDR1 SGHRS and CDR2 YFSETQ. The CDR3 here is CASSIGQRTEAFF. CDR3 bases: TGCGCCAGCAGCATAGGACAGAGGACTGAAGCTTTCTTT.

This clone was detected only a few times. The V gene is TRBV30, the J gene TRBJ1-1; possible D gene TRBD1, 5 bases. Trimming took off 5 bases at V and 0 bases at J, with 16 bases between the two ends. The germline V gene has CDR1 GTSNPN and CDR2 SVGIG (reference sequence). This CDR3 has 15 residues. The CDR3 loop is CAWGKTRVMNTEAFF. The CDR3 bases are TGTGCCTGGGGGAAGACCAGGGTAATGAACACTGAAGCTTTCTTT.

The chain uses TRBV18 and TRBJ1-2; D is perhaps TRBD1 (5 bases). V gave up 4 bases and J gave up 4 bases, with 19 bases separating them. The CDR3 is 16 residues long. Germline V gives CDR1 KGHSH, CDR2 LQKENI. The CDR3 sequence: CASSQTPGPWGYGYTF. As DNA, the CDR3 is TGTGCCAGCTCACAGACTCCGGGACCATGGGGCTATGGCTACACCTTC.

This clone has just a few counts. The V call is TRBV28, the J call TRBJ2-7; a weak D match, TRBD2 (6 bases). This CDR3 comprises 13 residues. V lost 5 bases and J 2 bases, leaving 10 bases between the germline ends. Germline V lookup: CDR1 MDHEN, CDR2 SYDVKM. DNA of the CDR3: TGTGCCAGCAGTCCTAGCGTCGCCTACGAGCAGTACTTC. This encodes CASSPSVAYEQYF. Filled out from reference TRBV28 and TRBJ2-7, the complete variable domain reads DVKVTQSSRYLVKRTGEKVFLECVQDMDHENMFWYRQDPGLGLRLIYFSYDVKMKEKGDIPEGYSVSREKKERFSLILESASTNQTSMYLCASSPSVAYEQYFGPGTRLTVT.

The V call is TRBV30, the J call TRBJ2-3; 11 nucleotides agree with TRBD2. V lost 1 base, J lost 2 bases, and 2 bases stayed unmatched. CDR3 length: 15 residues. Germline V gives CDR1 GTSNPN, CDR2 SVGIG (reference sequence). The chain's CDR3 is CAWSEGLAATDTQYF. CDR3 bases: TGTGCCTGGAGTGAGGGACTAGCGGCCACAGATACGCAGTATTTT.

This chain uses TRBV5-1 with TRBJ1-2; unclear D gene. The CDR3 consists of 12 residues. Trimming took off 4 bases at V and 4 bases at J, with 8 bases between the two ends. From germline, CDR1 is SGHRS and CDR2 YFSETQ. CDR3: CASSPGSYGYTF. The CDR3 nucleotides read TGCGCCAGCAGCCCCGGCAGCTATGGCTACACCTTC.

The sample holds a few counts of this clone. The rearrangement links TRBV15 to TRBJ2-4; D is unresolved. CDR1 LNHNV and CDR2 YYDKDF come from the germline V gene (reference sequence). V was clipped by 3 bases and J by 15 bases, with 15 bases between them. The CDR3 is 12 amino acids. CDR3 residues: CATSSRLGYRYF. DNA of the CDR3: TGTGCCACCAGCAGCCGACTGGGCTACCGGTACTTC.

The chain couples TRBV30 to TRBJ2-1; 14 positions agree with TRBD2. Trimming at V came to 0 bases and at J to 7 bases, leaving 8 bases not matched to a gene. The CDR3 spans 17 residues. From germline, CDR1 is GTSNPN and CDR2 SVGIG (reference sequence). The CDR3 DNA is TGTGCCTGGAGTGTAACGGGACTAGCGGGAGCGTTTAATGAGCAGTTCTTC. It encodes CAWSVTGLAGAFNEQFF.

The chain couples TRBV7-9 to TRBJ1-4; D ambiguous. The V end was cut by 5 bases, the J end by 1 base, with 8 bases between. The CDR3 is made up of 14 amino acids. Germline assignment: CDR1 SEHNR and CDR2 FQNEAQ (reference sequence). The CDR3 here is CASSPTRTNEKLFF. CDR3 nucleotide sequence: TGTGCCAGCAGCCCGACAAGAACTAATGAAAAACTGTTTTTT. Drawing the rest from reference TRBV7-9 and TRBJ1-4, the complete variable domain is DTGVSQNPRHKITKRGQNVTFRCDPISEHNRLYWYRQTLGQGPEFLTYFQNEAQLEKSRLLSDRFSAERPKGSFSTLEIQRTEQGDSAMYLCASSPTRTNEKLFFGSGTQLSVL.

This chain joins TRBV28 and TRBJ2-5, with D maybe TRBD2 (5 bases). CDR3 size: 11 residues. V lost 2 bases, J lost 7 bases, and 5 bases lay in between. Germline CDR1 and CDR2: MDHEN and SYDVKM. Here the CDR3 DNA reads TGTGCCAGCAGTTTAGAGGGGACCCAGTACTTC. The encoded protein is CASSLEGTQYF.

This clone has more than one count but fewer than ten. The chain uses TRBV29-1 and TRBJ2-3, with 10 bases that match TRBD1. The CDR3 contains 13 residues. Per germline, CDR1 SQVTM and CDR2 ANQGSEA. Germline trimming cut 5 bases from V and 7 bases from J; bases unmatched to any gene: 6. CDR3: CSVTGTGEYTQYF. The CDR3 nucleotides are TGCAGCGTTACCGGGACAGGGGAATATACGCAGTATTTT.

In its sample, this clone was seen a few times. This rearrangement joins TRBV29-1 to TRBJ2-7; 7 bases align to TRBD2. This CDR3 is 12 amino acids long. J was trimmed by 5 bases and V by 7 bases; bases with no gene match: 8. CDR1 and CDR2 (germline): SQVTM, ANQGSEA. CDR3 sequence reads: CSARGRADEQYF. The DNA of the CDR3 is TGCAGCGCCCGGGGGAGGGCCGACGAGCAGTACTTC.

This clone was counted between two and nine times. The chain is built from TRBV29-1 and TRBJ1-6, with unresolved D. The CDR3 loop spans 13 amino acids. CDR1 is SQVTM, CDR2 ANQGSEA, per germline. The germline V and J ends were trimmed by 5 bases and 6 bases, with 11 bases remaining between them. Here the CDR3 DNA reads TGCAGCGTTAGAGAAGGTCTTAATTCACCCCTCCACTTT. It translates to CSVREGLNSPLHF.

The chain carries TRBV7-2 and TRBJ1-2; TRBD1 aligns across 7 bases. CDR1 and CDR2 (germline): SGHTA, FQGNSA. The CDR3 has 13 amino acids. The V segment lost 5 bases and the J segment 8 bases; nucleotides outside the gene matches: 8. The CDR3 loop is CASSPDRDRGYTF. CDR3 nucleotides: TGTGCCAGCAGCCCAGACAGGGATCGGGGCTACACCTTC.